The 22 T cell receptor beta chains given below trace back to one sample, sequenced in a study of blood T cell repertoires in COVID-19. Using immunoSEQ multiplex PCR, the repertoire was profiled, and TCRdb retains in-frame clones only, with some absent. The sample lists about 160,000 clones, just over 85% occurring once. The specimen was peripheral blood. These receptors all stem from a man aged 65 to 79 with acute or convalescent COVID-19.

The chain combines TRBV20-1 with TRBJ1-1; no clear D. Between the trimmed V and J ends, which lost 3 bases and 4 bases, there was a span of 15 bases. Germline CDR1 is DFQATT and CDR2 is SNEGSKA (reference sequence). The length of the CDR3 is 14 residues. As DNA, the CDR3 is TGCAGTGCTAGTAAGCCCCCCCGGGGCACTGAAGCTTTCTTT. This sequence encodes CSASKPPRGTEAFF.

The chain recombines TRBV6-6 with TRBJ1-3; possible D gene TRBD1, 5 bases. Germline loops: CDR1 MNHNY, CDR2 SVGAGI (reference sequence). The V end was cut by 5 bases, the J end by 4 bases, with 9 bases between. The CDR3 covers 13 residues. DNA for the CDR3: TGTGCCAGCAGTCCACAGGAAGGAAACACCATATATTTT. This codes for CASSPQEGNTIYF.

The rearrangement links TRBV7-2 to TRBJ2-7; unclear D gene. V was shortened by 5 bases and J by 2 bases, with 7 bases between the two germline ends. The CDR3 consists of 12 residues. The V gene's germline CDR1 is SGHTA and CDR2 FQGNSA. The CDR3 here is CASSPSPYEQYF. The CDR3 coding sequence is TGTGCCAGCAGCCCTTCCCCCTACGAGCAGTACTTC.

V and J are TRBV28 and TRBJ1-4, with D maybe TRBD1 (6 bases). The CDR3 contains 13 residues. Germline V gene data show CDR1 as MDHEN and CDR2 as SYDVKM. Trimming removed 5 bases at V and 8 bases at J, with 12 bases between. Here the CDR3 DNA reads TGTGCCAGCAGTAACAGGGTCGAGGAAAAACTGTTTTTT. It codes for CASSNRVEEKLFF.

The CDR3 region is CATSTSTGVYGYTF. For the CDR3, the DNA is TGTGCCACCAGCACCTCTACAGGGGTCTATGGCTACACCTTC. The V gene is TRBV15, the J gene TRBJ1-2, with 7 bases that match TRBD1. V lost 4 bases and J lost 4; bases outside the gene matches: 6. The CDR3 length is 14 residues. Germline-derived CDR1 and CDR2 are LNHNV and YYDKDF (reference sequence).

The gene calls are TRBV7-3 and TRBJ1-6; 8 bases align to TRBD1. Germline values: CDR1 SGHTA, CDR2 FQGTGA. V lost 4 bases to trimming and J lost 9 bases; unmatched junction nucleotides: 5. The CDR3 consists of 14 residues. CDR3 DNA sequence: TGTGCCAGCAGCTCGACAGGGGTCGGTTCACCCCTCCACTTT. This encodes CASSSTGVGSPLHF.

This clone was seen once. The CDR3 loop is CASSWEGPWTEAFF. The CDR3 bases are TGTGCCAGCAGCTGGGAGGGGCCGTGGACTGAAGCTTTCTTT. The chain couples TRBV5-5 to TRBJ1-1; TRBD1 might be the D (5 bases). Germline assignment: CDR1 SGHKS and CDR2 YYEKEE (reference sequence). Trimming removed 3 bases at V and 5 bases at J, with 14 bases between. The CDR3 has 14 residues.

The chain links TRBV9 to TRBJ2-3; 9 bases match TRBD2. Germline V gene data show CDR1 as SGDLS and CDR2 as YYNGEE. V was pared by 0 bases and J by 4 bases, with 6 bases of the junction left unmatched. The length of the CDR3 is 16 residues. The CDR3 loop is CASSVADSGSADTQYF. CDR3 DNA sequence: TGTGCCAGCAGCGTAGCTGATAGCGGGAGTGCAGATACGCAGTATTTT.

V gene TRBV14 combines with J gene TRBJ1-2, with a weak D call TRBD1 (5 bases). Trimming removed 4 bases from V and 4 bases from J, with 19 bases in between. The length of the CDR3 is 16 residues. Looked up from germline, CDR1 is SGHDN and CDR2 is FVKESK. As DNA, the CDR3 is TGTGCCAGCAGCCCGCGGACACCGCGTGGGGCCTATGGCTACACCTTC. This gives the protein CASSPRTPRGAYGYTF.

The chain couples TRBV10-3 to TRBJ1-3; TRBD1 matches at 8 bases. The V and J ends lost 10 bases and 4 bases, in that order; junction bases with no gene match: 9. The CDR3 consists of 14 residues. In germline, CDR1 is ENHRY, CDR2 SYGVKD. The CDR3 spells CATSTRDRGNTIYF. The CDR3 DNA sequence: TGTGCCACATCCACCCGGGACAGGGGAAACACCATATATTTT.

The V call is TRBV5-4, the J call TRBJ2-7, with 7 bases lining up with TRBD1. After removal of 8 bases from V and 2 bases from J, the junction contained 13 bases not matched to a gene. The germline V gene has CDR1 SGHNT and CDR2 YYREEE (reference sequence). The CDR3 runs 15 residues. CDR3 in amino acids: CASRPARDSAYEQYF. The DNA of the CDR3 is TGTGCCAGTCGCCCGGCCAGGGACAGCGCCTACGAGCAGTACTTC.

The chain joins TRBV5-1 to TRBJ1-2; D gene unclear. CDR3 length: 14 amino acids. V dropped 0 bases and J dropped 6 bases, with 12 bases sitting between them. From germline, CDR1 is SGHRS and CDR2 YFSETQ. The DNA of the CDR3 is TGCGCCAGCAGCTTGGAAGAGGGTTTAGATGGCTACACCTTC. It codes for CASSLEEGLDGYTF. Complete variable domain (other parts from reference TRBV5-1 and TRBJ1-2): KAGVTQTPRYLIKTRGQQVTLSCSPISGHRSVSWYQQTPGQGLQFLFEYFSETQRNKGNFPGRFSGRQFSNSRSEMNVSTLELGDSALYLCASSLEEGLDGYTFGSGTRLTVV.

The J gene is TRBJ2-5, the V gene TRBV19; D unresolved. This CDR3 is built from 13 residues. The germline CDR1 and CDR2 sequences are LNHDA and SQIVND (reference sequence). V lost 6 bases and J 5 bases, leaving 13 bases between the germline ends. Here the CDR3 DNA reads TGTGCCAGTAGCGACCAGGTCAGGGAGACCCAGTACTTC. It codes for CASSDQVRETQYF. The full variable domain, in which reference TRBV19 and TRBJ2-5 provide the parts outside the CDR3, is DGGITQSPKYLFRKEGQNVTLSCEQNLNHDAMYWYRQDPGQGLRLIYYSQIVNDFQKGDIAEGYSVSREKKESFPLTVTSAQKNPTAFYLCASSDQVRETQYFGPGTRLLVL.

The chain carries TRBV9 and TRBJ2-1, with 11 bases fitting TRBD2. The CDR3 covers 18 residues. V shed 2 bases, J shed 2 bases, and the junction held 9 bases outside the gene matches. Germline-derived CDR1 and CDR2 are SGDLS and YYNGEE. The CDR3 nucleotides read TGTGCCAGCAGCGTGCTAGCGGGAGGCCCAGGCGCCTACAATGAGCAGTTCTTC. Protein product: CASSVLAGGPGAYNEQFF.

The genes are TRBV27 and TRBJ2-1; D is undetermined. Trimming took 5 bases from V and 5 from J, leaving 16 bases between them. CDR3 length: 15 amino acids. CDR1 and CDR2 from the germline V gene are MNHEY and SMNVEV (reference sequence). CDR3 nucleotide sequence: TGTGCCAGCAGTCCTCGAGCGAGTTCCCACAATGAGCAGTTCTTC. It yields the protein CASSPRASSHNEQFF.

This clone has just one count. This chain connects TRBV5-1 to TRBJ2-7, with 9 bases that match TRBD1. V gave up 0 bases and J gave up 5 bases; unmatched junction bases: 3. Per the germline V gene, CDR1 is SGHRS and CDR2 is YFSETQ. The CDR3 sequence is 14 residues long. The CDR3 region has the DNA TGCGCCAGCAGCTTGGACAGGGGGCGCGACGAGCAGTACTTC. This codes for CASSLDRGRDEQYF.

This clone was picked up a small number of times. This chain uses TRBV25-1 with TRBJ1-1, with 7 bases that match TRBD1. The CDR3 consists of 13 residues. Germline loops: CDR1 MGHDK, CDR2 SYGVNS. After removal of 6 bases from V and 5 bases from J, the junction contained 6 bases not matched to a gene. CDR3 in DNA: TGTGCCAGCAGGGGACAGCCGCCGACTGAAGCTTTCTTT. It codes for CASRGQPPTEAFF.

The V and J genes are TRBV5-4 and TRBJ2-7, with D perhaps matching TRBD1 (6 bases). V lost 4 bases and J lost 0, with 11 bases in between. This CDR3 spans 14 amino acids. In germline, CDR1 is SGHNT, CDR2 YYREEE (reference sequence). The CDR3 protein is CASSTDRSSYEQYF. The CDR3 DNA sequence: TGTGCCAGCAGCACCGACAGGAGCTCCTACGAGCAGTACTTC.

The V call is TRBV4-3, the J call TRBJ2-7; 11 bases align to TRBD1. Germline V CDR1 and CDR2: LGHNA, YSLEER. V was pared by 3 bases and J by 4 bases, with 5 bases of the junction left unmatched. The CDR3 consists of 15 residues. This CDR3 is CASSQDRGLGYEQYF. The CDR3 coding sequence is TGCGCCAGCAGCCAGGACAGGGGGCTAGGGTACGAGCAGTACTTC.

J is TRBJ1-4 and V is TRBV5-1; TRBD1 agrees at 10 bases. V dropped 4 bases and J dropped 3; count of bases not matched to a gene: 6. This CDR3 is 16 amino acids long. Germline CDR1 is SGHRS and CDR2 is YFSETQ. CDR3 nucleotides: TGCGCCAGCAGCCCTGGGACAGGGGTTCCTAATGAAAAACTGTTTTTT. This codes for CASSPGTGVPNEKLFF.

Here the CDR3 DNA reads TGTGCCAGCAGCTTGGGGATAGCTGGGTCAACCCACACAGATACGCAGTATTTT. It encodes CASSLGIAGSTHTDTQYF. The chain is built from TRBV5-8 and TRBJ2-3; no definite D call. Germline V gives CDR1 SGHTS, CDR2 YDEGEE. The CDR3 runs to 18 residues. Trimming pared 0 bases from V and 2 bases from J, leaving 19 bases between.

The rearrangement joins TRBV2 to TRBJ2-3; D is perhaps TRBD1 (6 bases). V shed 7 bases and J shed 8 bases, with 13 bases lying between them. The CDR3 is 12 residues long. Germline V gene data show CDR1 as SNHLY and CDR2 as FYNNEI. DNA for the CDR3: TGTGCCAGCACTGCCACAGGGACTACGCAGTATTTT. As protein: CASTATGTTQYF.